The source of this T cell receptor beta chain is a study of blood T cell repertoires in COVID-19. In the original processing: Reference gene primer amplification gave estimated nucleated cell counts. Profiling relied on immunoSEQ multiplex PCR, and the TCRdb table lists in-frame clones only, not all of them. The D gene and trimming were derived from the DNA, and the V and J assignments and clone size from that table. The repertoire consists of 150,000 or so clones, with about 90% occurring once and the leading ten covering roughly 4%. CDR1 is SGHTA and CDR2 is FQGNSA in the germline V gene. CDR3 size: 13 residues. Germline trimming cut 0 bases from V and 8 bases from J; bases unmatched to any gene: 3.

The genes are TRBV7-2 and TRBJ1-2, with TRBD1 matching 7 bases. This TCR was recovered from a woman between 40 and 50 years old who had been exposed to COVID-19. Sample: PBMCs or T cells enriched from blood (not recorded which). The CDR3 reads CASSLASDRGYTF. CDR3 coding DNA: TGTGCCAGCAGCTTAGCTTCGGACAGGGGCTACACCTTC. Full variable domain (outside the CDR3, taken from reference TRBV7-2 and TRBJ1-2): GAGVSQSPSNKVTEKGKDVELRCDPISGHTALYWYRQSLGQGLEFLIYFQGNSAPDKSGLPSDRFSAERTGGSVSTLTIQRTQQEDSAVYLCASSLASDRGYTFGSGTRLTVV.